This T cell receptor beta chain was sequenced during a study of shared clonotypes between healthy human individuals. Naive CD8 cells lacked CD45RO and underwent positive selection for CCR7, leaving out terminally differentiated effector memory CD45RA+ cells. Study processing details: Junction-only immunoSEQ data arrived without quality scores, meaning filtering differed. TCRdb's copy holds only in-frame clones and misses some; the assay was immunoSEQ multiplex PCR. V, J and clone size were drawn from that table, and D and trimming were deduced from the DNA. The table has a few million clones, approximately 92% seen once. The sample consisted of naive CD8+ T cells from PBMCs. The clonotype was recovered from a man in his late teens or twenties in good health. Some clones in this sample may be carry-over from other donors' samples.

CDR3 in DNA: TGTGCCAGCAGCTTAACCCTAGCGGGAGAGGCAGATACGCAGTATTTT. Translation gives CASSLTLAGEADTQYF. This chain links TRBV7-3 with TRBJ2-3, with 10 positions matching TRBD2. The CDR3 has 16 residues. The V gene end was trimmed by 0 bases and the J gene end by 4 bases; junction bases not matched to a gene: 4. Germline CDR1 SGHTA, CDR2 FQGTGA.